The T cell receptor (beta chain) described here comes from a study of T cells in Graves' hyperthyroidism and ophthalmopathy. Overall study context: Pretreatment peripheral blood was obtained at initial diagnosis.

The germline CDR1 and CDR2 sequences are SGHRS and YFSETQ. The CDR3 loop spans 15 amino acids. The V and J ends lost 4 bases and 1 base respectively, with 14 bases between them. Study results and limitations: Clonotypes that were expanded in thyroid above 0.001 mostly appeared in blood too. The model predicted ophthalmopathy a median around seven months before onset.

TCR beta CDR3 regions were amplified from RNA transcripts. In the first-round RT-PCR of the TCR CDR3, the HTBI primer set was used. TCRdb fed the multiplex PCR reads into MiXCR, producing one record per CDR3 protein. The sample consists of approximately 400,000 distinct CDR3 sequences, around 16% of them appearing once. This clonotype showed up just a few times. Its antigen remains unknown. Fresh peripheral blood, roughly 9.8 ml of it, supplied the PBMCs. The specimen sequenced was blood. This sequence joins TRBV5-1 and TRBJ1-1, with D possibly being TRBD1 (5 bases). The clonotype comes from a woman between 18 and 29 years old with Graves' hyperthyroidism. CDR3 sequence (DNA): TGCGCCAGCAGCCGCCCTACTACAGGGAACACTGAAGCTTTCTTT. Encoded protein: CASSRPTTGNTEAFF. Based on the CDR3 plus reference TRBV5-1 and TRBJ1-1, the full variable domain is KAGVTQTPRYLIKTRGQQVTLSCSPISGHRSVSWYQQTPGQGLQFLFEYFSETQRNKGNFPGRFSGRQFSNSRSEMNVSTLELGDSALYLCASSRPTTGNTEAFFGQGTRLTVV.